This TCR beta chain was recovered during a study of cytomegalovirus exposure and HLA in healthy donors. Each of the donors was a healthy bone marrow donor. CDR3 size: 16 residues. Trimming left V 7 bases short and J 2 bases short, with 20 bases between. Looked up from germline, CDR1 is SGHAT and CDR2 is FQNNGV. PCR amplification relied on 60 Vbeta primers (plus 13 Jbeta primers). Clones were read by immunoSEQ multiplex PCR, and TCRdb kept only the in-frame ones, dropping some. In the table there are fewer than 200,000 clones, around four fifths of which are singletons. This clonotype was obtained from a man aged 25 to 45 in good health and CMV-seronegative. The sample consisted of PBMCs. J is TRBJ1-1 and V is TRBV11-2; maybe TRBD1 (5 bases). CDR3 region: CASTKTLRDYNTEAFF. CDR3 sequence (DNA): TGTGCCAGCACCAAAACCCTCCGGGACTATAACACTGAAGCTTTCTTT.